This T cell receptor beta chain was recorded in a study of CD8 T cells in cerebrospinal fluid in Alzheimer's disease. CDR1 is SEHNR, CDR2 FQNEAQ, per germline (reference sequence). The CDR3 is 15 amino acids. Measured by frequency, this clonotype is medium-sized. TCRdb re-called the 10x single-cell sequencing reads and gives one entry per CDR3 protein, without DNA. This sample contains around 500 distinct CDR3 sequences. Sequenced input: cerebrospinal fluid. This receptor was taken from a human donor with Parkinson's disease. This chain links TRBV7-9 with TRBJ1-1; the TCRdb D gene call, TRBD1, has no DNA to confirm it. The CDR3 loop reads CASSLATGSTTEAFF. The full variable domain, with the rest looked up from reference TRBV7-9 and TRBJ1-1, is DTGVSQNPRHKITKRGQNVTFRCDPISEHNRLYWYRQTLGQGPEFLTYFQNEAQLEKSRLLSDRFSAERPKGSFSTLEIQRTEQGDSAMYLCASSLATGSTTEAFFGQGTRLTVV.